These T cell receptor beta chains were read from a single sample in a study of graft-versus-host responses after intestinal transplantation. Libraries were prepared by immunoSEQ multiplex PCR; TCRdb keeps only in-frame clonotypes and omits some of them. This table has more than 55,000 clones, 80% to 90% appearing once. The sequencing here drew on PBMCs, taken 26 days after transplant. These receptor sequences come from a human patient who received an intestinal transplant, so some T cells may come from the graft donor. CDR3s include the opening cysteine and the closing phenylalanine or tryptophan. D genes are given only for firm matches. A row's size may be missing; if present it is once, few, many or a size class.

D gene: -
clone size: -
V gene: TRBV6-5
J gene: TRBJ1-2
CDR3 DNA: TGTGCCAGCAGTTACACGGGGGGAGCTAACTATGGCTACACCTTC
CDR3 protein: CASSYTGGANYGYTF

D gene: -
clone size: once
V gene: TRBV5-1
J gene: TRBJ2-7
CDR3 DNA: TGCGCCAGCAGCTTTAGGCCAGGTTCTATATACGAGCAGTACTTC
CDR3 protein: CASSFRPGSIYEQYF

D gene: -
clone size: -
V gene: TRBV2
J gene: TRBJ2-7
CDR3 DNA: TGTGCCAGCAGTACCCAAGGGACTGTTAACGAGCAGTACTTC
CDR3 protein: CASSTQGTVNEQYF

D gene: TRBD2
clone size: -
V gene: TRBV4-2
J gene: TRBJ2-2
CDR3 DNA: TGTGCCAGCAGCCCCCGCGAGGGCGGGGGACTTAACACCGGGGAGCTGTTTTTT
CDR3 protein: CASSPREGGGLNTGELFF

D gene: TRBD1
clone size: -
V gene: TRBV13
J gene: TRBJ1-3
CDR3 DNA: TGTGCCAGCAGCTCAACAGAGGGGGCCGGAAACACCATATATTTT
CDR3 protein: CASSSTEGAGNTIYF

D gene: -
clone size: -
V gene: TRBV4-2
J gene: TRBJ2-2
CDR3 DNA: TGTGCCAGCAGCCAAGATGGGCTAGCGAGCGGGGAGCTGTTTTTT
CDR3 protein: CASSQDGLASGELFF

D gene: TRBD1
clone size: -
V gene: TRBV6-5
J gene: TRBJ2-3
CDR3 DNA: TGTGCCAGCAGTTTAGGACAGGGGTTTGATACGCAGTATTTT
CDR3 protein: CASSLGQGFDTQYF

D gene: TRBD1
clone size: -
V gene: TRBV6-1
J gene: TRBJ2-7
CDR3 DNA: TGTGCCAGCAGTGACCCCGGGACAGGGGCACCCCCCTCCTACGAGCAGTACTTC
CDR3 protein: CASSDPGTGAPPSYEQYF

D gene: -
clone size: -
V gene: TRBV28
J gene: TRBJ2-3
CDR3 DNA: TGTGCCAGCAGTGGGGGGGCTAGCACAGATACGCAGTATTTT
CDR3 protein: CASSGGASTDTQYF

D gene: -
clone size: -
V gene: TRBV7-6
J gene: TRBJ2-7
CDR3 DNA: TGTGCCAGCAGCTTAAACCCAGGGCCCTACGAGCAGTACTTC
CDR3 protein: CASSLNPGPYEQYF

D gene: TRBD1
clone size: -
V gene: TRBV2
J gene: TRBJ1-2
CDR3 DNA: TGTGCCATACAGGGGGGCGATGGCTACACCTTC
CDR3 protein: CAIQGGDGYTF

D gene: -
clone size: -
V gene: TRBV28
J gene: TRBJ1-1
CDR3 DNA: TGTGCCAGCAGTTTATGGGCTGGAGACGCTTTCTTT
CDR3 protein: CASSLWAGDAFF

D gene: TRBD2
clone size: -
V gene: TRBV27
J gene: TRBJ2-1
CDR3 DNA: TGTGCCAGCAGTACAGTTAGCGGGGAGTTGCACAATGAGCAGTTCTTC
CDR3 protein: CASSTVSGELHNEQFF

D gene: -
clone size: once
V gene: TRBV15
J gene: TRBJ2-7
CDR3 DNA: TGTGCCACCAGCAGAGATCGGAGGGGCCGAAGCTCCTACGAGCAGTACTTC
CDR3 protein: CATSRDRRGRSSYEQYF

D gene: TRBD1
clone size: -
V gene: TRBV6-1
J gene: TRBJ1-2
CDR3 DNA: TGTGCCAGCAGATTAGGGGACAGGGGGCATGGCTACACCTTC
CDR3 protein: CASRLGDRGHGYTF

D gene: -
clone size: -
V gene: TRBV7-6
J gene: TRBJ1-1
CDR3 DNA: TGTGCCAGCAGCAGTCCAAAGACAGCGATGAACACTGAAGCTTTCTTT
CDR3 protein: CASSSPKTAMNTEAFF

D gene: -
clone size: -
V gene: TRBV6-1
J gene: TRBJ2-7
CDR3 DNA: TGTGCCAGCAGCCTCGGGACACCCTACGAGCAGTACTTC
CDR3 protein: CASSLGTPYEQYF

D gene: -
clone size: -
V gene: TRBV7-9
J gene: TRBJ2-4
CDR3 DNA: TGTGCCAGCAGCTCCGAGGAAAACATTCAGTACTTC
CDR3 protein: CASSSEENIQYF

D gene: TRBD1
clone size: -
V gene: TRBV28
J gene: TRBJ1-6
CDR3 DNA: TGTGCCAGCAGTTTGACAGGGGAGGCCCTCCACTTT
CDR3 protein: CASSLTGEALHF

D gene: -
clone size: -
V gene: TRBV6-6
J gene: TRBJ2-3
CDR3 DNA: TGTGCCAGCAGCCAAGGGGGTAACACAGATACGCAGTATTTT
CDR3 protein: CASSQGGNTDTQYF

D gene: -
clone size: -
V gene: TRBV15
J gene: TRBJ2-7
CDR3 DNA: TGTGCCACCAGCAGAGATCTTGACAGTACCTACGAGCAGTACTTC
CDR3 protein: CATSRDLDSTYEQYF

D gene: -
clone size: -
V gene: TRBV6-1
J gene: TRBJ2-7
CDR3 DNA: TGTGCCAGCAACACGGGTATTTTTTCGCCCTACGAGCAGTACTTC
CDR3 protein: CASNTGIFSPYEQYF

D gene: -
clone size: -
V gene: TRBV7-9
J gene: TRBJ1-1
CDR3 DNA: TGTGCCAGCAGCTACTCGACAGGCCCGGACACTGAAGCTTTCTTT
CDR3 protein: CASSYSTGPDTEAFF

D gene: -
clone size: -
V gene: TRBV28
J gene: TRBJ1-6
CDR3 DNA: TGTGCCAGCAGCCGCTTTACAAGCTCCTATAATTCACCCCTCCACTTT
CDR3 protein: CASSRFTSSYNSPLHF

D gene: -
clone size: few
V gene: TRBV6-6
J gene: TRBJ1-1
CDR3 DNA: TGTGCCAGCAGTTCAGGGTCGACTGAAGCTTTCTTT
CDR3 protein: CASSSGSTEAFF

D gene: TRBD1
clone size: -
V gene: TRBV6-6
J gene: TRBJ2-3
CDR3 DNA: TGTGCCAGCAGTTACTCGGACAGGGGGCGCACAGATACGCAGTATTTT
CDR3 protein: CASSYSDRGRTDTQYF

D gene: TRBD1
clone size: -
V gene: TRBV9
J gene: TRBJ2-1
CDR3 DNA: TGTGCCAGCAGCGTAGTGGGACAGGGGGCGAATGAGCAGTTCTTC
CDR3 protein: CASSVVGQGANEQFF

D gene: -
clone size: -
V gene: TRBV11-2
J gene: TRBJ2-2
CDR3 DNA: TGTGCCAGCTATTCACAGGGTAGGTCCGGGGAGCTGTTTTTT
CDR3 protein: CASYSQGRSGELFF

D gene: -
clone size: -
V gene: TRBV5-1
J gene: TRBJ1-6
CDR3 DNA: TGCGCCAGCACCCCGGCGGGGGTTAATTCACCCCTCCACTTT
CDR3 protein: CASTPAGVNSPLHF

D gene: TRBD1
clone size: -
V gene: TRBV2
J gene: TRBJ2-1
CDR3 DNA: TGTGCCAGCACACCCGGACAGGGTCGATTTGAGCAGTTCTTC
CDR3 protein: CASTPGQGRFEQFF

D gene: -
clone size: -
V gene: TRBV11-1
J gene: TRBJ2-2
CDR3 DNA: TGTGCCAGCAGCTTATATCGGAGGTCGAACACCGGGGAGCTGTTTTTT
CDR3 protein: CASSLYRRSNTGELFF

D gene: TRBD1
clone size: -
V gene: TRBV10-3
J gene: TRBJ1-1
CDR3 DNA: TGTGCCATCAGTGAGATGACAGGGGGCAGAGGCACTGAAGCTTTCTTT
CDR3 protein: CAISEMTGGRGTEAFF

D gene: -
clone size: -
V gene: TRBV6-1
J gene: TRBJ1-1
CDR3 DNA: TGTGCCAGCAGTGTAGGGGGGAACACTGAAGCTTTCTTT
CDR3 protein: CASSVGGNTEAFF

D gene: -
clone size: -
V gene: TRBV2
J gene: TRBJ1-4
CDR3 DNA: TGTGCCAGCAGCAAAGAGGGCCGATCTAATGAAAAACTGTTTTTT
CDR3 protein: CASSKEGRSNEKLFF

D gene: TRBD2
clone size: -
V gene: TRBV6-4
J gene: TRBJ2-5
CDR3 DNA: TGTGCCAGCAGTGACTCCCCTGGGACTAGATTAGAGACCCAGTACTTC
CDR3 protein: CASSDSPGTRLETQYF

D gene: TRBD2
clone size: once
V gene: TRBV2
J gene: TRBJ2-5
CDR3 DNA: TGTGCCAGCAGTTTTTTCAGCGGGGTGGTCCAAGAGACCCAGTACTTC
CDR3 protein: CASSFFSGVVQETQYF

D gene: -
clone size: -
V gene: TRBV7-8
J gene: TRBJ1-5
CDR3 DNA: TGTGCCAGCAGCTTCGGGGTGAGCAATCAGCCCCAGCATTTT
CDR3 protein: CASSFGVSNQPQHF

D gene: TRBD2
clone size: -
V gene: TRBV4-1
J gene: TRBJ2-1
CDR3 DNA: TGCGCCAGCAGCCTCCGACTAGCGGGGGGCCAAGTTACCCCCAATGAGCAGTTCTTC
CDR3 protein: CASSLRLAGGQVTPNEQFF

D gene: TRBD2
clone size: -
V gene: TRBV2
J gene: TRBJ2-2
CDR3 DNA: TGTGCCAGCAGTGAGCGGACTAGCACCGGGGAGCTGTTTTTT
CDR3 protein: CASSERTSTGELFF

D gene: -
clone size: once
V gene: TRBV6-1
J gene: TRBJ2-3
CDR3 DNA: TGTGCCAGCAGCCCAGGTAGGGGAACAGATACGCAGTATTTT
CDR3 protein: CASSPGRGTDTQYF

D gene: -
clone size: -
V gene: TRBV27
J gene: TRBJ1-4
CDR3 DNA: TGTGCCAGCAGTGGAGGTGGTAAACTGTTTTTT
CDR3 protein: CASSGGGKLFF

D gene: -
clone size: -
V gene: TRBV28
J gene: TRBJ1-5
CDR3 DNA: TGTGCCAGCAGTTTAGGGCAGGGTCTTAGCAATCAGCCCCAGCATTTT
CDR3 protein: CASSLGQGLSNQPQHF

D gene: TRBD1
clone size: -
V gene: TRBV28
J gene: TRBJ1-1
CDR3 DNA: TGTGCCAGCAGTTTCGACAGGGGATTGCGCACTGAAGCTTTCTTT
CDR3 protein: CASSFDRGLRTEAFF

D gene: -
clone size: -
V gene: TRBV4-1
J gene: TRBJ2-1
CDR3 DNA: TGCGCCAGCAGCCAACTCCAGGGCGGCGGCATGTATGAGCAGTTCTTC
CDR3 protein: CASSQLQGGGMYEQFF

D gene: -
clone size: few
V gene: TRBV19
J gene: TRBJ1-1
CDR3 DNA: TGCCGCAGAGGGGTGTCAGGGGAGGGAGCGAACACTGAAGCTTTCTTT
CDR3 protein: CRRGVSGEGANTEAFF

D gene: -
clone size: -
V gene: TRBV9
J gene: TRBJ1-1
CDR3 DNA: TGTGCCAGCAGCGTAGGGGGGCACAGTGAAGCTTTCTTT
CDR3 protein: CASSVGGHSEAFF

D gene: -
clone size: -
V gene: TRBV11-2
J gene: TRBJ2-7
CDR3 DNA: TGTGCCAGCAGCTTAGCGGCAGGGCAATTCTACGAGCAGTACTTC
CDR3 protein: CASSLAAGQFYEQYF

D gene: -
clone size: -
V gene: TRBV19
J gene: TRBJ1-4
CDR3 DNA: TGTGCCAGTAGTATAAAGGGGGGGGAGGATGAAAAACTGTTTTTT
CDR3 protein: CASSIKGGEDEKLFF

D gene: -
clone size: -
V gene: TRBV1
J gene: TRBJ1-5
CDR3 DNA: TGCACCAGCAGCCAAGATGTTAGGGACAGTCTGCATTTT
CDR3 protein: CTSSQDVRDSLHF

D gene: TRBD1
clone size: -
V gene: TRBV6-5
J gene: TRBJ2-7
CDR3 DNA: TGTGCCAGCGCCAGAACGGGACAGGGGTACGAGCAGTACTTC
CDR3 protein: CASARTGQGYEQYF

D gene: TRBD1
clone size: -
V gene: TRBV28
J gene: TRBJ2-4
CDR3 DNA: TGTGCCAGCAGAGGGACAGGGGCCAACATTCAGTACTTC
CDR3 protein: CASRGTGANIQYF

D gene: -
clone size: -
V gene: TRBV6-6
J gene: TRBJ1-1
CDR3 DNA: TGTGCCAGCAGCGAACAGGGATGGGACACTGAAGCTTTCTTT
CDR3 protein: CASSEQGWDTEAFF

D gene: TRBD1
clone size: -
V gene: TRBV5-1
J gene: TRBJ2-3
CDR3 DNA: TGCGCCAGCAGGTTTTATGGGGGCCAAACAGGGGAAAGTACAGATACGCAGTATTTT
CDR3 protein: CASRFYGGQTGESTDTQYF

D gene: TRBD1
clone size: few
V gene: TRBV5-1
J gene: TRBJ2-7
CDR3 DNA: TGCGCCAGCAGCTTGGAGGGGGCCCCTTACGAGCAGTACTTC
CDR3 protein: CASSLEGAPYEQYF

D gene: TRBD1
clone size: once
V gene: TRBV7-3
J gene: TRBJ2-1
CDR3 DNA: TGTGCCAGCAGCAAGACAGGGTTCGGTGAGCAGTTCTTC
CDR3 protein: CASSKTGFGEQFF